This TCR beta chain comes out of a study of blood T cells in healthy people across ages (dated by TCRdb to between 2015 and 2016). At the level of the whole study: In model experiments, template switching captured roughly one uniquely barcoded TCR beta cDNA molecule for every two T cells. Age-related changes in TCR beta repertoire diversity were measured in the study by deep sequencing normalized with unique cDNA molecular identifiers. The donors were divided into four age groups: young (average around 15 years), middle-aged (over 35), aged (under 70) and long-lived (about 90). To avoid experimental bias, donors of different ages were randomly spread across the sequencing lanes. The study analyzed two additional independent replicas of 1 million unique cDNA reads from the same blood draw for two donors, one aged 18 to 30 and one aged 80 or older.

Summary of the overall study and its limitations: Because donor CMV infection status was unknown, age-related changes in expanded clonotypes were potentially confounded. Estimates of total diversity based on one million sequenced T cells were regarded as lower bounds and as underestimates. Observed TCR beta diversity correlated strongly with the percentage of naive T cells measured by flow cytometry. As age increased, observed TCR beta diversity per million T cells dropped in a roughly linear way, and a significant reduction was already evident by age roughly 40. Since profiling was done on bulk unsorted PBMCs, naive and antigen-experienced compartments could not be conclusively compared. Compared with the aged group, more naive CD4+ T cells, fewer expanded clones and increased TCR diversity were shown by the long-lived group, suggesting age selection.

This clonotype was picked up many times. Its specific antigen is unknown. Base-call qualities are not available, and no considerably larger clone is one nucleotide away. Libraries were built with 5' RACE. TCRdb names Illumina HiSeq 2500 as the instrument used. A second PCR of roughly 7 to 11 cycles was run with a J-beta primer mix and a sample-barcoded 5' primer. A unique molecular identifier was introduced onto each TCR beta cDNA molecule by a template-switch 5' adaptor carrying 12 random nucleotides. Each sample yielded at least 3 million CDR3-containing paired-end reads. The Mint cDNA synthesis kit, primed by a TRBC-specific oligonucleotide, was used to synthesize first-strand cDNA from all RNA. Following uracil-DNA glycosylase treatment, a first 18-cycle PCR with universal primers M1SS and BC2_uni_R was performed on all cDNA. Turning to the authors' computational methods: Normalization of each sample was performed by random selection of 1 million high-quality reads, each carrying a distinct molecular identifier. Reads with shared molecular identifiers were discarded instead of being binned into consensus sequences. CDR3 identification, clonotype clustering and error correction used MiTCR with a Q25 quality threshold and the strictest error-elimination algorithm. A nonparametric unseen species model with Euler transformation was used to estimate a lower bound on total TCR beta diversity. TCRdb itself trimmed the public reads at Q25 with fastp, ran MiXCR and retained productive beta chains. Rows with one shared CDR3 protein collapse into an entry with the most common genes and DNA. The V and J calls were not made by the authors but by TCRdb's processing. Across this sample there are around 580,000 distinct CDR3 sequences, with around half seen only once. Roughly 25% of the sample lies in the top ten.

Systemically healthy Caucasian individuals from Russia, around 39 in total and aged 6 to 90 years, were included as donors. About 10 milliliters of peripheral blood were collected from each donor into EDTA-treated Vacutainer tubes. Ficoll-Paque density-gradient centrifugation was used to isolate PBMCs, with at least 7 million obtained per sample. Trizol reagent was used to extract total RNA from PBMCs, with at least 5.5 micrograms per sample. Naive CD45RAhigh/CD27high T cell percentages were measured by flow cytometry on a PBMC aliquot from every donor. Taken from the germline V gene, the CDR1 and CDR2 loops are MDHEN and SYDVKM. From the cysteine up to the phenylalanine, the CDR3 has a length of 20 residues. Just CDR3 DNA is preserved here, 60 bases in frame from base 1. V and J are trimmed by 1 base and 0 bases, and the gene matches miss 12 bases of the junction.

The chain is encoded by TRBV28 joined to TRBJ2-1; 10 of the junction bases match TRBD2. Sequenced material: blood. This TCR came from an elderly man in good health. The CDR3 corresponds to CASSLSPRELAGSSYNEQFF. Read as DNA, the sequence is TGTGCCAGCAGTTTATCCCCCCGGGAACTAGCGGGAAGCTCCTACAATGAGCAGTTCTTC. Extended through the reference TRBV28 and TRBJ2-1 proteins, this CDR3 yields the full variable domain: DVKVTQSSRYLVKRTGEKVFLECVQDMDHENMFWYRQDPGLGLRLIYFSYDVKMKEKGDIPEGYSVSREKKERFSLILESASTNQTSMYLCASSLSPRELAGSSYNEQFFGPGTRLTVL.